This T cell receptor (beta chain) appears in the sequencing data of a study of response to subunit inactivated influenza vaccine listed by TCRdb under 2018. Context from the whole study: Deep quantitative profiling of the T cell receptor repertoire was used in the study to follow responses to a trivalent subunit inactivated influenza vaccine.

This clonotype has a handful of counts. Its antigen is unknown. Base qualities were left out, and no much larger clone turns up one base away. The paper's findings and limits, for the study overall: The authors suggested that each seasonal influenza vaccination may recruit only a limited number of new T cells.

To prepare the library, RT-PCR was applied. TCRdb names Illumina HiSeq 2500 as the instrument used. TCRdb cleaned the public reads at Q25 with fastp, built clones with MiXCR and kept in-frame beta chains. When rows share a CDR3 protein, they turn into one entry using the most common DNA and genes. The sample table shows about 500,000 distinct CDR3 sequences, and 16% are seen once. Approximately 3% of the sample goes to the ten largest clones. V and J are truncated by 1 base and 6 bases respectively, leaving an intervening sequence of 4 bases. The CDR3 sequence holds 12 residues, the cysteine and phenylalanine included. Only the CDR3 DNA is retained, 36 bases long and in frame from the first base. Sequences SGHTA (CDR1) and FQGNSA (CDR2) are obtained from the germline V gene.

The material sequenced was CD4+ T cells sorted from PBMCs, taken around 25 months after vaccination. Here the chain combines TRBV7-2 and TRBJ2-1; no D gene is confidently identified. The clonotype comes from a man between 50 and 69 years old who received an inactivated influenza vaccine. Donor details come from another sample of the same person, matched by shared clones. The nucleotides read TGTGCCAGCAGCTTAGTTCTCAATGAGCAGTTCTTC. This encodes CASSLVLNEQFF.